Described below is a single T cell receptor (beta chain) sequence and its context. Its specificity is unknown. This sample was included in a study of blood T cells in healthy people across ages. Study-wide findings and caveats: Per-million-T-cell TCR beta diversity fell roughly linearly with age. Since the PBMCs were unsorted, naive and antigen-experienced cells could not be conclusively compared.

A second PCR, run for roughly 7 to 11 cycles, used a sample-barcoded 5' primer plus a J-beta primer mix. A template-switch adaptor with 12 random nucleotides tagged each cDNA molecule. TCRdb analysed the 5' RACE reads with MiXCR anew, one entry per CDR3 protein. The sample holds around 1.5 million distinct CDR3 sequences, approximately 63% seen once. Ten milliliters of peripheral blood were drawn from each donor. Germline V gene sequence: CDR1 SGHDN, CDR2 FVKESK. The V end lost 0 bases, the J end lost 8 bases, and 14 bases lay between the germline ends. This CDR3 is 15 amino acids long. The receptor's source is a man younger than 35 in good health. The sequencing sample was made of blood. The gene calls are TRBV14 and TRBJ2-1; D perhaps matches TRBD2 (6 bases). The CDR3 DNA sequence: TGTGCCAGCAGCCAAGAACCTTACCCTAGCGATGAGCAGTTCTTC. Protein product: CASSQEPYPSDEQFF.